This TCR beta chain derives from a study of blood T cell repertoires in COVID-19. CDR1 is MNHEY and CDR2 is SVGEGT in the germline V gene. The CDR3 consists of 16 residues. V shed 5 bases, J shed 3 bases, and the junction held 11 bases outside the gene matches. The method was immunoSEQ multiplex PCR; TCRdb's version includes in-frame clones alone and lacks a portion of them. This repertoire shows tens of thousands of clones, under 80% found once; its top ten account for 25% to 30%. The source of this sequence is a woman of 80 years or more with active or convalescent COVID-19. This chain joins TRBV6-2 or TRBV6-3 and TRBJ1-1; 8 bases are a match to TRBD1. The sequencing sample was made of peripheral blood. DNA for the CDR3: TGTGCCAGCAGTCCGGGACAGGAGACTTTTTACACTGAAGCTTTCTTT. Amino acid sequence: CASSPGQETFYTEAFF.